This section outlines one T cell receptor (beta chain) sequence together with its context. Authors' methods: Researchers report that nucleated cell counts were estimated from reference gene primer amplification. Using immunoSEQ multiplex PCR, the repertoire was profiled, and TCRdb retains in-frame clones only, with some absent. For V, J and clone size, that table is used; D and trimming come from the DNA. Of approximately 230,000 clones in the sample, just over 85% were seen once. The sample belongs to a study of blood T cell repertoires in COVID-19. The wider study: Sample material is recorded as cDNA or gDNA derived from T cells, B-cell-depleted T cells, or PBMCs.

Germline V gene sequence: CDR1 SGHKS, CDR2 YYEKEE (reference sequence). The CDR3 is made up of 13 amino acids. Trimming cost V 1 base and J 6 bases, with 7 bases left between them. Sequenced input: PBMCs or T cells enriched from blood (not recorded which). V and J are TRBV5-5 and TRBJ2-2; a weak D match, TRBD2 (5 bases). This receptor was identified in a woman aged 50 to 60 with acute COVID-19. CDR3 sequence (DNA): TGTGCCAGCAGCTTGTACGGGGCCGGGGAGCTGTTTTTT. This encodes CASSLYGAGELFF.